The sequence of this T cell receptor beta chain was determined in a study of metastatic and nonmetastatic thyroid tumors. The CDR3 is 14 amino acids. Germline V gene lookup returns CDR1 DFQATT and CDR2 SNEGSKA (reference sequence). V lost 6 bases and J lost 4, with 16 bases in between. Thyroid surgery took place with no prior treatment in any patient. Through MiXCR, TCRdb re-clonotyped the PCR reads. The data hold 20,000 to 25,000 clones, with roughly a third observed a single time. The TCR originated in a female donor with papillary thyroid cancer or a benign thyroid nodule (not recorded which). Some clones in this sample may be carry-over from other donors' samples. This chain connects TRBV20-1 to TRBJ1-5, with a weak D call TRBD1 (6 bases). Input material: blood. As DNA, the CDR3 is TGCAGTGCCCTACTTGGGGGGCAGAATCAGCCCCAGCATTTT. Its translation: CSALLGGQNQPQHF.